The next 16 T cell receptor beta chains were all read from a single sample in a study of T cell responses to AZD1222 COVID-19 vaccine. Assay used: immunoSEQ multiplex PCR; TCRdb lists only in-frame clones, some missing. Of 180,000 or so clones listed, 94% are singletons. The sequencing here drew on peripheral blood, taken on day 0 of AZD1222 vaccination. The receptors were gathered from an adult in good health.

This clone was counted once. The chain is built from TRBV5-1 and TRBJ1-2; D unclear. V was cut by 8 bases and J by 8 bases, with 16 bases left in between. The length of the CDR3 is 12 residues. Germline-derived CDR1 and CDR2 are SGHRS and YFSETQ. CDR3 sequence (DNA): TGCGCCAGTCGGGCGGGGTACGGGGGCTACACCTTC. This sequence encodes CASRAGYGGYTF. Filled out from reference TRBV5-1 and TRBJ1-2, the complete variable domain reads KAGVTQTPRYLIKTRGQQVTLSCSPISGHRSVSWYQQTPGQGLQFLFEYFSETQRNKGNFPGRFSGRQFSNSRSEMNVSTLELGDSALYLCASRAGYGGYTFGSGTRLTVV.

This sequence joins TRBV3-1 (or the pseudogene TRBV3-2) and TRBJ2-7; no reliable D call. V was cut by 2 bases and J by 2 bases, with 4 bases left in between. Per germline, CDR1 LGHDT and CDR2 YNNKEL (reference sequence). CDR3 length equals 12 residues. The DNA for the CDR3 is TGTGCCAGCAGCCAAATTACCTACGAGCAGTACTTC. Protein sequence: CASSQITYEQYF.

CDR3 protein: CASSFQAGYTF. The DNA for the CDR3 is TGTGCCAGCAGCTTTCAGGCGGGCTACACCTTC. This chain links TRBV7-9 with TRBJ1-2; D is uncertain. The CDR3 consists of 11 residues. From germline, CDR1 is SEHNR and CDR2 FQNEAQ (reference sequence). V lost 3 bases, J lost 8 bases, and 7 bases lay in between.

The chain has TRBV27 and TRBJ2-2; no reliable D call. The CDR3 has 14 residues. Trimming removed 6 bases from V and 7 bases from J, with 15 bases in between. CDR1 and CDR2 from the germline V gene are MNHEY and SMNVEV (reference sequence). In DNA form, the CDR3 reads TGTGCCAGCAGCTCTAACCTAGGAATCGGGGAGCTGTTTTTT. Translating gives CASSSNLGIGELFF.

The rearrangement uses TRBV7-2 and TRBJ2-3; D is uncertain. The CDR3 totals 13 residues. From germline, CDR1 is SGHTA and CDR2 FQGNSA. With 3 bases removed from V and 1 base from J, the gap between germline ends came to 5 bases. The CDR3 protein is CASSFTRTDTQYF. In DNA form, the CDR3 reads TGTGCCAGCAGCTTTACACGCACAGATACGCAGTATTTT.

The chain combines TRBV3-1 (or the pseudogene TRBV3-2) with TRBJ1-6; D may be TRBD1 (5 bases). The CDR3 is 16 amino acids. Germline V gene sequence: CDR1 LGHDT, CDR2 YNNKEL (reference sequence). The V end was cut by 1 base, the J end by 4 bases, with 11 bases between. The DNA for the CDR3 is TGTGCCAGCAGCCAAGGAGTGGGGGGTTATAATTCACCCCTCCACTTT. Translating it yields CASSQGVGGYNSPLHF.

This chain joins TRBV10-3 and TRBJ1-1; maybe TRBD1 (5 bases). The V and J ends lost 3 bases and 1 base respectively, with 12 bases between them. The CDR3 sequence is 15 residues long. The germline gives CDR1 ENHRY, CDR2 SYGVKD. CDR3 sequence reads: CAISDQGVGNTEAFF. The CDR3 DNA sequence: TGTGCCATCAGTGATCAGGGTGTGGGGAACACTGAAGCTTTCTTT.

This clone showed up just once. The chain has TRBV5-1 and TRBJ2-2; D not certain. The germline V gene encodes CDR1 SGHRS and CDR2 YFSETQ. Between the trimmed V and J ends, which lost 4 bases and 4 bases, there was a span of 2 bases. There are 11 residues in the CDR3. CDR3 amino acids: CASSRTGELFF. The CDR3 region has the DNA TGCGCCAGCAGCCGCACCGGGGAGCTGTTTTTT.

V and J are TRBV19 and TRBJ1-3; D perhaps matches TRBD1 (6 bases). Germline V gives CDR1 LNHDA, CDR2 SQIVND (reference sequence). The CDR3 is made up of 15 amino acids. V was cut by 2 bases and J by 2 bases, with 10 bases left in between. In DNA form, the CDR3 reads TGTGCCAGTAGTATACAGGGGCGAACTGGAAACACCATATATTTT. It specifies CASSIQGRTGNTIYF.

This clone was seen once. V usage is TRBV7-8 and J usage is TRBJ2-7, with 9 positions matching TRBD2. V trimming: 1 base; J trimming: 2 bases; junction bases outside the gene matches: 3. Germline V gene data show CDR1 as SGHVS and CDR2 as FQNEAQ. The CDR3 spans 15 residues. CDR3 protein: CASSLVSGGAYEQYF. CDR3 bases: TGTGCCAGCAGCTTAGTTAGCGGGGGCGCCTACGAGCAGTACTTC. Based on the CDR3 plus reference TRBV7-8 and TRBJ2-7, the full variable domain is GAGVSQSPRYKVAKRGQDVALRCDPISGHVSLFWYQQALGQGPEFLTYFQNEAQLDKSGLPSDRFFAERPEGSVSTLKIQRTQQEDSAVYLCASSLVSGGAYEQYFGPGTRLTVT.

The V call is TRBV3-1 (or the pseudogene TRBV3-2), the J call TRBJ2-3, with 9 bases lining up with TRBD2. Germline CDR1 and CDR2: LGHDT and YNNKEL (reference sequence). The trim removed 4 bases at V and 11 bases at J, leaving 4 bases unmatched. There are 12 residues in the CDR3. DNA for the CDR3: TGTGCCAGCAGCCTAGCGGGAGACAAGCAGTATTTT. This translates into CASSLAGDKQYF.

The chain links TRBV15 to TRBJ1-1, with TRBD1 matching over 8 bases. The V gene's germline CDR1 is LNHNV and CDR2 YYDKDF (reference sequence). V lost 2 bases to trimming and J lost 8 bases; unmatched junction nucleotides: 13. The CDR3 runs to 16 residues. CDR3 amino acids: CATSRWLGTGGGEAFF. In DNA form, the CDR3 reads TGTGCCACCAGCAGATGGTTAGGGACAGGAGGAGGAGAAGCTTTCTTT.

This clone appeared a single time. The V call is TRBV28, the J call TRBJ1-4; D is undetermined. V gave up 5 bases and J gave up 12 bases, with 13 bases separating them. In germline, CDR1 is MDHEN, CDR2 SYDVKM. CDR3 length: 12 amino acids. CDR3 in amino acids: CASSTTAGELFF. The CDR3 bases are TGTGCCAGCAGTACCACGGCCGGGGAACTGTTTTTT.

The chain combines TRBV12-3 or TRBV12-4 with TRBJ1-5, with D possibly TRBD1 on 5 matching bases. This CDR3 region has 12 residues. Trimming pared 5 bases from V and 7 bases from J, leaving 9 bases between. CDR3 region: CASSLPGQPQHF. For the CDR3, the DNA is TGTGCCAGCAGTCTCCCAGGGCAGCCCCAGCATTTT.

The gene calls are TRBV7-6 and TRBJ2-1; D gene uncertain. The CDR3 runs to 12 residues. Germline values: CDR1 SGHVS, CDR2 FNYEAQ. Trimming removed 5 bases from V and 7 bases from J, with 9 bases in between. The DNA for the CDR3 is TGTGCCAGCAGCCCTCGGCGGAATGAGCAGTTCTTC. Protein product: CASSPRRNEQFF.

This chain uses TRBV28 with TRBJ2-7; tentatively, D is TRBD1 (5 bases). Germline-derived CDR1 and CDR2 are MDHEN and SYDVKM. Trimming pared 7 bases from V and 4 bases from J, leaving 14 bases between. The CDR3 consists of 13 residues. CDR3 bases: TGTGCCAGCATGGTGGCAGGGAAGTACGAGCAGTACTTC. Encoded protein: CASMVAGKYEQYF.